A selection of T cell receptor beta chains follows, all from one sample in a study of blood T cell repertoires in COVID-19. Using immunoSEQ multiplex PCR, the repertoire was profiled, and TCRdb retains in-frame clones only, with some absent. The sample gives around 130,000 clones, about 88% of which show up once; around 3.8% is in the top ten. The sequenced sample consisted of peripheral blood. The receptors derive from a man aged 50-59 years with active COVID-19. Both conserved end residues are trimmed from each CDR3. Size is stated for part of the rows, as once, few or many counts, or as a class when the clone is expanded.

v_gene: TRBV21-1; j_gene: TRBJ1-2; abundance: NA; CDR3aa: ASSKEWSRGHPFNYGYT
v_gene: TRBV19; j_gene: TRBJ1-6; abundance: NA; CDR3aa: ASSIAGMNSKNSPLH
v_gene: TRBV2; j_gene: TRBJ2-2; abundance: NA; CDR3aa: ASSLLGQGSGELF
v_gene: TRBV18; j_gene: TRBJ1-3; abundance: NA; CDR3aa: ASSPDRVGNTIY
v_gene: TRBV5-1; j_gene: TRBJ2-6; abundance: NA; CDR3aa: ASSLELAASISGANVLT
v_gene: TRBV15; j_gene: TRBJ1-5; abundance: NA; CDR3aa: ATSRDRARGDNQPQH
v_gene: TRBV7-2; j_gene: TRBJ2-1; abundance: NA; CDR3aa: ASSLAGTGGFSF
v_gene: TRBV5-1; j_gene: TRBJ2-7; abundance: once; CDR3aa: ASSLTSGGFEQY
v_gene: TRBV11-3; j_gene: TRBJ2-1; abundance: NA; CDR3aa: ASSSLLDEQF
v_gene: TRBV6-4; j_gene: TRBJ2-3; abundance: NA; CDR3aa: ASSDFLALLAMIDTQY
v_gene: TRBV6-5; j_gene: TRBJ1-5; abundance: NA; CDR3aa: ASSYAYGNQPQH
v_gene: TRBV7-3; j_gene: TRBJ1-1; abundance: NA; CDR3aa: ASSLTGSEAF
v_gene: TRBV4-2; j_gene: TRBJ2-7; abundance: NA; CDR3aa: ASSQLSGTSGGAHEQY
v_gene: TRBV14; j_gene: TRBJ2-1; abundance: NA; CDR3aa: ASSQRSQGGGYNEQF
v_gene: TRBV10-3; j_gene: TRBJ2-1; abundance: NA; CDR3aa: AISESEGTGFLKQF
v_gene: TRBV6-2/TRBV6-3; j_gene: TRBJ1-2; abundance: NA; CDR3aa: ASSFNINYGYT
v_gene: TRBV12-3/TRBV12-4; j_gene: TRBJ1-2; abundance: once; CDR3aa: ASSFEGNYGYT
v_gene: TRBV9; j_gene: TRBJ2-2; abundance: medium-sized; CDR3aa: ASSVSQAANTGELF
v_gene: TRBV6-5; j_gene: TRBJ2-3; abundance: NA; CDR3aa: ASSPGSRTDTQY
v_gene: TRBV21-1; j_gene: TRBJ2-1; abundance: NA; CDR3aa: ASSPRGLAGLV
v_gene: TRBV4-1; j_gene: TRBJ1-5; abundance: NA; CDR3aa: ASSQGRGNNQPQH
v_gene: TRBV7-9; j_gene: TRBJ2-3; abundance: NA; CDR3aa: ASSLRWRGPTDTQY
v_gene: TRBV6-1; j_gene: TRBJ2-1; abundance: NA; CDR3aa: ASSDARGGPYNEQF
v_gene: TRBV4-1; j_gene: TRBJ2-2; abundance: NA; CDR3aa: ASSNEGVANTGELF
v_gene: TRBV13; j_gene: TRBJ2-7; abundance: NA; CDR3aa: ASSFRTGAYEQY
v_gene: TRBV2; j_gene: TRBJ2-2; abundance: NA; CDR3aa: ASRASGGGELF
v_gene: TRBV18; j_gene: TRBJ2-4; abundance: NA; CDR3aa: ASSPVGAKAKNIQY
v_gene: TRBV10-1; j_gene: TRBJ2-1; abundance: NA; CDR3aa: ASSSSAGGKYNEQF
v_gene: TRBV18; j_gene: TRBJ2-5; abundance: NA; CDR3aa: ASSRGQEETQY
v_gene: TRBV5-4; j_gene: TRBJ2-5; abundance: NA; CDR3aa: ASRSDRGQETQY
v_gene: TRBV11-3; j_gene: TRBJ1-3; abundance: NA; CDR3aa: ASSDGAGANTIY
v_gene: TRBV19; j_gene: TRBJ1-2; abundance: NA; CDR3aa: ASSITRTGGINGYT
v_gene: TRBV6-1; j_gene: TRBJ2-3; abundance: NA; CDR3aa: ASSDTRGRGRDTQY
v_gene: TRBV18; j_gene: TRBJ2-3; abundance: NA; CDR3aa: ASSPGLIAGGSTDTQY
v_gene: TRBV5-1; j_gene: TRBJ2-2; abundance: NA; CDR3aa: ASSPRSNTGELF
v_gene: TRBV4-2; j_gene: TRBJ2-7; abundance: NA; CDR3aa: ASSQEDRGYEQY
v_gene: TRBV5-1; j_gene: TRBJ2-3; abundance: NA; CDR3aa: ASSTRSTSGEHTQY
v_gene: TRBV15; j_gene: TRBJ2-2; abundance: NA; CDR3aa: ATSRGTGNTGELF
v_gene: TRBV3-1/TRBV3-2; j_gene: TRBJ1-1; abundance: NA; CDR3aa: ASSPLPGNTEAF
v_gene: TRBV19; j_gene: TRBJ2-3; abundance: NA; CDR3aa: ASSARDGTGGDTQY
v_gene: TRBV19; j_gene: TRBJ2-2; abundance: NA; CDR3aa: ASTPQHNRVGGELF
v_gene: TRBV7-2; j_gene: TRBJ2-5; abundance: NA; CDR3aa: ASSLVGLAGEETQY
v_gene: TRBV5-4; j_gene: TRBJ2-5; abundance: NA; CDR3aa: ASSWRLETQETQY
v_gene: TRBV3-1/TRBV3-2; j_gene: TRBJ1-1; abundance: once; CDR3aa: ASSQRARQGEAF
v_gene: TRBV5-8; j_gene: TRBJ2-3; abundance: NA; CDR3aa: ASSLLRGARTDTQY
v_gene: TRBV19; j_gene: TRBJ2-1; abundance: once; CDR3aa: ATLGLANEQF
v_gene: TRBV4-1; j_gene: TRBJ2-2; abundance: NA; CDR3aa: ASSPKTPAVTNTGELF
v_gene: TRBV4-1; j_gene: TRBJ2-7; abundance: NA; CDR3aa: ASSQEGGAGGPYEQY
v_gene: TRBV5-5; j_gene: TRBJ2-7; abundance: NA; CDR3aa: ASSRGQGASSYEQY
v_gene: TRBV15; j_gene: TRBJ1-4; abundance: NA; CDR3aa: ATSRPGQGDEKLF
v_gene: TRBV24-1; j_gene: TRBJ2-3; abundance: NA; CDR3aa: ATSDSYTDTQY
v_gene: TRBV6-6; j_gene: TRBJ2-2; abundance: once; CDR3aa: ATSGQFFGELF